The TCR beta chain under discussion was sequenced for a study of blood T cell repertoires in COVID-19. Across the whole study: Samples taken during acute and convalescent COVID-19 were collected in the United States, Italy and Spain. From T cells, B-cell-depleted T cells, or PBMCs came the material, which was cDNA or gDNA.

This clone was seen only a few times. In the authors' methods: From reference gene primer amplification, estimates of nucleated cell counts were derived. Method: immunoSEQ multiplex PCR; TCRdb's copy keeps in-frame clones and lacks some. V, J and clone size reflect that table, while D and trimming were determined from the DNA. The sample contains over 70,000 clones, under 90% of which appear only once. Trimming at V came to 2 bases and at J to 1 base, leaving 10 bases not matched to a gene. This CDR3 spans 19 amino acids. Germline V gene lookup returns CDR1 GTSNPN and CDR2 SVGIG (reference sequence). The chain has TRBV30 and TRBJ2-2; 13 bases match TRBD2. The TCR was taken from a woman aged 60-75 years with acute or convalescent COVID-19. Sequencing was performed on peripheral blood. CDR3 residues: CAWSSGTSGTSVNTGELFF. Here the CDR3 DNA reads TGTGCCTGGAGTTCCGGGACTAGCGGGACATCCGTGAACACCGGGGAGCTGTTTTTT.